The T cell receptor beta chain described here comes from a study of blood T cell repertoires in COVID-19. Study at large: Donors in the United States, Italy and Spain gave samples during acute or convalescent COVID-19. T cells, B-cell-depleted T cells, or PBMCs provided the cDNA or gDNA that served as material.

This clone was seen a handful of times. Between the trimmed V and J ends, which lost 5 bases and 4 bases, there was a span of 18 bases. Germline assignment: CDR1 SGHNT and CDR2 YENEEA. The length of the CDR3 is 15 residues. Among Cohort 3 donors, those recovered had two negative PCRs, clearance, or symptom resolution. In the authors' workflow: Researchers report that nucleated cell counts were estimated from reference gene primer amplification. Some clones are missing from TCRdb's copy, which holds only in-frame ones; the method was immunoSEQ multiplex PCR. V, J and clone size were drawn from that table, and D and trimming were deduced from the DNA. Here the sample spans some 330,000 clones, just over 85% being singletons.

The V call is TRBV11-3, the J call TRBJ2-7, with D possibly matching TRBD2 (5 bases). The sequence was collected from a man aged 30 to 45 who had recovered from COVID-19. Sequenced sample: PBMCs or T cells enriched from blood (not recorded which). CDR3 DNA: TGTGCCAGCAGCGCCCAATCGGGGATAAGGTACGAGCAGTACTTC. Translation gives CASSAQSGIRYEQYF.